Following are 4 T cell receptor beta chains from one sample sequenced in a study of beta chain features in type 1 diabetes. Reverse transcription of all isolated RNA meant that expressed TCRB transcripts were sequenced. Some clones are missing from TCRdb's copy, which holds only in-frame ones; the method was immunoSEQ multiplex PCR. The sample lists more than 300,000 clones, around 13% occurring once. The sequenced material came from naive CD4+ T cells from blood. These receptors were collected from a man between 18 and 29 years old in good health.

This sequence joins TRBV23-1 and TRBJ1-1; D gene unclear. TRBV23-1 is known as an ORF, though its function is uncertain. With 0 bases removed from V and 0 bases from J, the gap between germline ends came to 17 bases. The CDR3 totals 18 residues. The CDR3 nucleotides are TGCGCCAGCAGTCAATCTTTTGGGCACAGCCTAATGAACACTGAAGCTTTCTTT. Translating gives CASSQSFGHSLMNTEAFF.

The V and J genes are TRBV11-2 and TRBJ2-5, with D hard to call. The V end lost 2 bases, the J end lost 3 bases, and 4 bases lay between the germline ends. The CDR3 contains 12 residues. The germline V gene has CDR1 SGHAT and CDR2 FQNNGV. The CDR3 protein is CASSLSEETQYF. The CDR3 nucleotides are TGTGCCAGCAGCTTATCGGAAGAGACCCAGTACTTC.

This chain uses TRBV28 with TRBJ2-7; tentatively, D is TRBD2 (5 bases). Looked up from germline, CDR1 is MDHEN and CDR2 is SYDVKM. The CDR3 has 15 residues. V lost 7 bases and J lost 1, with 17 bases in between. CDR3 coding DNA: TGTGCCAGCACCTTGGGGTTGGGGAGATCCTACGAGCAGTACTTC. The encoded protein is CASTLGLGRSYEQYF.

This clone was observed a few times. The chain joins TRBV9 to TRBJ1-1, with 9 bases matching TRBD1. Per germline, CDR1 SGDLS and CDR2 YYNGEE. This CDR3 is 13 amino acids long. V was pared by 7 bases and J by 4 bases, with 5 bases of the junction left unmatched. The CDR3, as DNA: TGTGCCAGCGGGACAGGGCCCGGCACTGAAGCTTTCTTT. It specifies CASGTGPGTEAFF.